The entry below describes one TCR beta chain. In the original processing: Amplification from reference gene primers served as the basis for estimated nucleated cell counts. TCRdb's copy holds only in-frame clones and misses some; the assay was immunoSEQ multiplex PCR. The V and J calls and clone size are taken from that table; D and trimming were inferred from the DNA. The repertoire holds about 230,000 clones, with under 90% as singletons. The sample is drawn from a study of blood T cell repertoires in COVID-19. Overall study context: Whether acute or convalescent, the COVID-19 samples came from the United States, Italy and Spain. Nucleic acid was either cDNA or gDNA, and it came from T cells, B-cell-depleted T cells, or PBMCs.

Cohorts were assigned according to the clinical history that participants reported. CDR1 is LGHNT, CDR2 FRNRAP, per germline. The CDR3 loop spans 18 amino acids. The sequence derives from a woman in her twenties or thirties with acute COVID-19. Material: PBMCs or T cells enriched from blood (not recorded which). The chain uses TRBV12-5 and TRBJ2-1; maybe TRBD1 (6 bases). CDR3 region: CAHSAGDKIISSYNEQFF. The DNA of the CDR3 is TGTGCCCACTCGGCAGGGGACAAGATAATTAGCTCCTACAATGAGCAGTTCTTC.